This T cell receptor beta chain was documented in a study of shared clonotypes between healthy human individuals (dated by TCRdb to the early 2020s). Background on the whole study: Two women and a few men aged 18 to 49 years were included in the cohort. Leukapheresis yielded between about 0.94 and 8.9 billion PBMCs per donor. To increase sequencing depth and limit assay-specific biases, different laboratories used diverse techniques to prepare libraries and sequence TCR repertoires. Per donor, three plates each were used for CD4 naive and CD4 memory, two for CD8 naive, and one for CD8 memory. The study deeply sequenced blood TCR repertoires of about 5 healthy adults to estimate repertoire size and the extent of clonotype sharing between individuals. Here is what the overall study found, with its caveats: Sampling was limited to blood, and TCR repertoires in tissue likely differ from TCR repertoires in blood. Across a handful of donors, around 5% of naive CD4, over 3% of naive CD8, under 2.5% of memory CD4, and approximately 0.4% of memory CD8 clonotypes were shared. The genetic and exposure-history diversity represented was limited by the small number of donors. Naive subsets generally had larger estimated clonotype richness than memory subsets did. Compared with non-shared clonotypes, the clonotypes found in all four sorted-subset donors had higher generation probabilities. Incomplete sequencing was indicated by rarefaction of sorted-subset datasets, despite the large sequencing depth. Pairwise subsampling indicated that sequencing depth was expected to affect the degree of clonotype sharing among donors.

Using the deep immunoSEQ assay, multiplex PCR amplified TCR CDR3 regions from genomic DNA. Genomic DNA extracted from each cell subset was distributed evenly over all wells of several immunoSEQ 96-well plates, and each plate served as one replicate. For sorted subsets, each replicate PCR was loaded with around 200 ng genomic DNA, equivalent to about 30,000 T cell genomes. Purified libraries were measured with a Qubit 3.0 fluorometer, size-checked on a Bioanalyzer 2100, and measured again with the KAPA Library Quantification kit. Each immunoSEQ 96-well plate was sequenced on its own single-read 150-cycle Illumina NextSeq 550 flow cell. The original pipeline was this. Because the immunoSEQ output included only junctional sequences and no quality scores, the filtering could not be the same as the filtering used for full-length reads. Sequences were annotated with PyIR, a Python wrapper for IgBLAST v1.9, and V/J genes and CDR3 were assigned using IMGT germline references. Reads were removed for weak V/J assignments (E-value above 1e-6), missing CDR3, stop codons, out-of-frame junctions, or ambiguous translated residues. V3J clonotypes were defined as sequences sharing the same inferred V gene, J gene, and CDR3 amino acid sequence. Percentage overlap between repertoires was computed as shared unique clonotypes divided by the size of the smaller repertoire. Repertoire richness was assessed with RTK rarefaction, the Chao1 estimator, and Recon v2.1 estimates of unobserved clonotypes. Generation probabilities for all TCRbeta clonotypes obtained by the gDNA method from a handful of donors were computed using OLGA. The clones in this table, taken by TCRdb from immuneACCESS, are in-frame only. Not every clone is retained; where verified, under half of the shortfall comes from an unresolved V gene, and the cause of the rest is unknown. That table gives V, J and clone size, and the DNA gave D and trimming. This sample has around 700,000 clones in its table, and just over 90% of those were observed once. The ten top clones hold 24% of the sample.

V is cut by 2 bases and J by 0 bases, and the space between the germline ends is 16 bases. The CDR3 measures 18 amino acids from cysteine to phenylalanine. CDR3 DNA only is kept here, 54 bases in frame from base 1. CDR1 and CDR2 were assigned from the germline V gene (reference sequence) as MNHEY and SMNVEV. As for this clone: This receptor's antigen is unknown. The input lacks base qualities; no much larger clone sits a single base away.

CD8 naive samples were obtained by positive selection for CCR7 among CD45RO-negative cells, yielding a CD45RA+CCR7+ population from which TemRA cells were excluded. Healthy HIV-negative adults with no recently reported acute infections or vaccinations were included as donors. All donors were Caucasian adults living in Nashville, Tennessee, USA. Blood was obtained by leukapheresis, after which PBMCs were separated by Ficoll-Histopaque density gradient centrifugation and cryopreserved in liquid nitrogen vapor phase. Analytical flow cytometry was used to check the purity and quantity of every magnetically sorted T cell population. Genomic DNA was isolated from every sorted fraction and measured by UV absorbance on a Nanodrop 2000c.

The chain is encoded by TRBV27 joined to TRBJ2-2, with the D gene possibly TRBD1 or TRBD2, each one fitting 6 bases. This clonotype was sampled from a man in his thirties or forties in good health. The sequenced sample was naive CD8+ T cells sorted from blood. The intended sense of this specimen's cell subset or site label: CD45RA+CCR7+. The CDR3 protein: CASSLRGGGTSNTGELFF. The nucleotides are TGTGCCAGCAGTTTAAGGGGCGGCGGGACATCGAACACCGGGGAGCTGTTTTTT.